The entry below describes one T cell receptor (beta chain). The antigen it recognizes is unknown. Per-base quality was not reported, and no clone a single base away is much larger than it. Using the deep immunoSEQ assay, TCR CDR3 regions were amplified from genomic DNA by multiplex PCR. For each cell subset, the extracted genomic DNA was distributed evenly across all wells of several immunoSEQ 96-well plates, and each plate served as one replicate. Each replicate PCR for sorted subsets received approximately 200 ng genomic DNA, equal to about 30,000 T cell genomes. The purified libraries were quantified using a Qubit 3.0 fluorometer, sized with a Bioanalyzer 2100, and then quantified again using the KAPA Library Quantification kit. Every immunoSEQ 96-well plate was sequenced on a dedicated single-read 150-cycle Illumina NextSeq 550 flow cell. The paper's processing steps were these. Because only junctional sequences without quality scores were contained in the immunoSEQ output, filtering matching that applied to full-length reads could not be performed. Sequences were annotated with PyIR, a Python wrapper for IgBLAST v1.9, and V/J genes and CDR3 were assigned using IMGT germline references. Reads with weak V/J assignments (E-value above 1e-6), missing CDR3, stop codons, out-of-frame junctions, or ambiguous translated residues were removed. A V3J clonotype was defined by an identical inferred V gene, J gene, and CDR3 amino acid sequence. To compute the percentage overlap between repertoires, the number of shared unique clonotypes was divided by the size of the smaller repertoire. RTK rarefaction, the Chao1 estimator, and Recon v2.1 estimates of unobserved clonotypes were used to assess repertoire richness. Generation probabilities were computed with OLGA for all TCRbeta clonotypes obtained by the gDNA method from several donors. The table comes from immuneACCESS by way of TCRdb, which keeps in-frame sequences with V and J called. Part of the clones is missing from these tables; in studies checked, under half for an unresolved V gene and the rest for unknown reasons. V and J calls plus clone size are reproduced from that table; the DNA served to infer D and trimming. The sample table lists approximately 2,000,000 clones, approximately 90% of them with a count of one. The ten largest clones capture 0.3% to 0.45% of the sample.

These data belong to a study of shared clonotypes between healthy human individuals (dated by TCRdb to the early 2020s). About the full investigation: Two women and a few men aged 18 to 49 years were included in the cohort. For each donor, CD4 naive and CD4 memory were each given three plates, CD8 naive was given two plates, and CD8 memory was given one plate. To estimate repertoire size and how much clonotype sharing occurs between individuals, the study deeply sequenced the blood TCR repertoires of 5 or 6 healthy adults. To increase sequencing depth and limit assay-specific biases, different laboratories used diverse techniques to prepare libraries and sequence TCR repertoires. Per donor, leukapheresis produced somewhere between about 0.9 and 10 billion PBMCs.

V is cut by 4 bases and J by 7 bases, and the space between the germline ends is 18 bases. The CDR3 goes from the cysteine to the phenylalanine over 15 residues. Kept here is only the CDR3 DNA, which spans 45 bases and is read in frame from base 1. Taken from the germline V gene, the CDR1 and CDR2 loops are SGDLS and YYNGEE. Donors were healthy HIV-negative adults with no recently reported acute infections or vaccinations. All donors were Caucasian adults living in Nashville, Tennessee, USA. CD4+ T cells were enriched through magnetic negative selection, after which naive cells were positively selected on CD45RA and the remaining negative fraction served as the memory subset. Blood was collected by leukapheresis, and PBMCs were isolated by Ficoll-Histopaque density gradient centrifugation and then cryopreserved in liquid nitrogen vapor phase. Purity and quantity of every magnetically sorted T cell population were checked by analytical flow cytometry. Genomic DNA was isolated from each sorted fraction and quantified by UV absorbance on a Nanodrop 2000c.

What the study reported, not specific to this receptor: Pairwise subsampling indicated that sequencing depth was expected to affect the degree of clonotype sharing among donors. Sampling was restricted to blood, and TCR repertoires in tissues likely differ from the TCR repertoires found in blood. Estimated clonotype richness was generally larger for naive than for memory subsets. Even with the large sequencing depth, rarefaction of the sorted-subset datasets indicated that sequencing was incomplete. The genetic and exposure-history diversity represented was limited by the small number of donors. Compared with non-shared clonotypes, the clonotypes found in all four sorted-subset donors had higher generation probabilities. Sharing across a few donors was observed for around 5% of naive CD4, over 3% of naive CD8, about 2.3% of memory CD4, and around 0.44% of memory CD8 clonotypes.

The sample comprised naive CD4+ T cells from PBMCs. This specimen's cell subset or site label, per the study, means: CD45RA+ positively selected. The sequence was collected from a man aged 18 to 29 in good health. Some clones in this sample may be carry-over from other donors' samples. This sequence uses TRBV9 and TRBJ2-1, with no confident D gene call. The nucleotide sequence is TGTGCCAGCAGCCAAGAGGCTAGTGGAATTAATGAGCAGTTCTTC. It encodes CASSQEASGINEQFF.